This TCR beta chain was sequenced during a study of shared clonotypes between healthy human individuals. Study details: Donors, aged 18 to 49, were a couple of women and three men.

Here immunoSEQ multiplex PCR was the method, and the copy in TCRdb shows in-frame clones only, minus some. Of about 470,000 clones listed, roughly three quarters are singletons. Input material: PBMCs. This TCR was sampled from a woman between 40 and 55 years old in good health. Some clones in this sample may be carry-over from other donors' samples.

CDR3 region: CASSESEGGTDTQYF. The CDR3 bases are TGTGCCAGCAGTGAATCGGAGGGGGGCACAGATACGCAGTATTTT. The chain has TRBV2 and TRBJ2-3; D possibly uses TRBD1 or TRBD2 (6 bases each). Germline V CDR1 and CDR2: SNHLY, FYNNEI. Trimming pared 2 bases from V and 1 base from J, leaving 10 bases between. This CDR3 has 15 amino acids.